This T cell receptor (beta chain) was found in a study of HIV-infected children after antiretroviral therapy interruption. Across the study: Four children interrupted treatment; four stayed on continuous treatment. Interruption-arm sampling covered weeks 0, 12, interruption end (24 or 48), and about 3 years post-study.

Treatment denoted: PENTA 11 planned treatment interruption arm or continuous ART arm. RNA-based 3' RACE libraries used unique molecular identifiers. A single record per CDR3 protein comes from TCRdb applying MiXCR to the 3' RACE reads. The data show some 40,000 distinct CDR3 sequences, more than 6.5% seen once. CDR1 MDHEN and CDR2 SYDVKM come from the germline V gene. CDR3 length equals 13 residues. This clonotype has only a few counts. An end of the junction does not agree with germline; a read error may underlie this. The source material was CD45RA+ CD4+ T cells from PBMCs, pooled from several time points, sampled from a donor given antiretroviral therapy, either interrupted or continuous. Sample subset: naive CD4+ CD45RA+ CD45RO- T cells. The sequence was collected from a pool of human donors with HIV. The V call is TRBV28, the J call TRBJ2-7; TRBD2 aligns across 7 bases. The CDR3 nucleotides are TGTGCCAGCAGTTTATCCGTCGCGCAGGGACTAACTTTC. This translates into CASSLSVAQGLTF.